These T cell receptor beta chains were read from a single sample in a study of graft-versus-host responses after intestinal transplantation. Method: immunoSEQ multiplex PCR; TCRdb's copy keeps in-frame clones and lacks some. The sample yields some 88,000 clones, about 92% seen once. These receptors have no known antigen. Sequenced material: unstimulated CD8+ T cells sorted from spleen or lymph node cells, taken before intestinal transplant. These receptor sequences come from a human donor who received an intestinal transplant. CDR3s include the opening cysteine and the closing phenylalanine or tryptophan. The order of the fields is clone size, J gene, V gene, CDR3 length, D gene, CDR3 protein, CDR3 DNA. The D gene is left open where the match is weak. Clone size is not always given. Where it is, it says once, few, many or a class for expanded clones.

- | TRBJ2-5 | TRBV4-3 | 15 | TRBD1 | CASSQSQGDQETQYF | TGCGCCAGCAGCCAATCCCAGGGGGACCAAGAGACCCAGTACTTC
- | TRBJ2-7 | TRBV6-6 | 12 | - | CASGGIRNEQYF | TGTGCCAGCGGGGGGATAAGGAACGAGCAGTACTTC
- | TRBJ2-7 | TRBV2 | 13 | - | CASTRGATGEQYF | TGTGCCAGCACCCGGGGAGCGACTGGGGAGCAGTACTTC
- | TRBJ2-5 | TRBV7-6 | 16 | TRBD2 | CASSLARGESDETQYF | TGTGCCAGCAGCCTCGCCCGGGGGGAGAGCGACGAGACCCAGTACTTC
few | TRBJ2-2 | TRBV4-3 | 16 | TRBD1 | CASSQEGTASTGELFF | TGCGCCAGCAGCCAAGAAGGGACAGCCTCGACCGGGGAGCTGTTTTTT
- | TRBJ1-4 | TRBV27 | 14 | - | CASGLTGENEKLFF | TGTGCCAGCGGATTAACGGGGGAGAATGAAAAACTGTTTTTT
few | TRBJ2-1 | TRBV11-2 | 12 | - | CASSTVPNEQFF | TGTGCCAGCAGCACAGTCCCCAATGAGCAGTTCTTC
- | TRBJ1-1 | TRBV6-1 | 15 | TRBD1 | CASSPWVGGNTEAFF | TGTGCCAGCAGCCCCTGGGTAGGGGGCAACACTGAAGCTTTCTTT
- | TRBJ1-3 | TRBV4-1 | 14 | - | CASSQDSGVDTIYF | TGCGCCAGCAGCCAAGATTCCGGTGTGGACACCATATATTTT
- | TRBJ1-6 | TRBV5-8 | 18 | - | CASSLGAGEDSYNSPLHF | TGTGCCAGCAGCTTGGGAGCGGGGGAGGACTCCTATAATTCACCCCTCCACTTT
- | TRBJ2-7 | TRBV19 | 15 | TRBD1 | CASSIGTGGGYEQYF | TGTGCCAGTAGTATAGGGACAGGGGGCGGCTACGAGCAGTACTTC
once | TRBJ2-7 | TRBV6-5 | 15 | TRBD2 | CASTQTGGGPYEQYF | TGTGCCAGCACCCAGACTGGGGGGGGACCCTACGAGCAGTACTTC
- | TRBJ2-7 | TRBV5-6 | 13 | - | CASSLTSSYEQYF | TGTGCCAGCAGCTTGACTAGCAGCTACGAGCAGTACTTC
- | TRBJ1-1 | TRBV2 | 12 | TRBD1 | CASRSTGLEAFF | TGTGCCAGCCGCTCGACAGGGCTTGAAGCTTTCTTT
- | TRBJ1-2 | TRBV9 | 13 | - | CASSVGSYAGYTF | TGTGCCAGCAGCGTAGGCAGTTACGCCGGCTACACCTTC
- | TRBJ2-7 | TRBV10-2 | 17 | TRBD2 | CASSESRLAGASYEQYF | TGCGCCAGCAGTGAGTCTAGGCTAGCGGGGGCTTCCTACGAGCAGTACTTC
- | TRBJ1-3 | TRBV4-1 | 15 | TRBD1 | CASSQDRGPGNTIYF | TGCGCCAGCAGCCAGGACAGGGGGCCTGGAAACACCATATATTTT
- | TRBJ2-1 | TRBV27 | 19 | TRBD1 | CASSLWGDRGRTSYNEQFF | TGTGCCAGCAGTTTATGGGGGGACAGGGGCCGTACCTCCTACAATGAGCAGTTCTTC
- | TRBJ2-7 | TRBV7-2 | 15 | - | CASSLTWTTSYEQYF | TGTGCCAGCAGCTTAACTTGGACTACGTCTTACGAGCAGTACTTC
- | TRBJ1-1 | TRBV7-9 | 13 | - | CASSFGGSTEAFF | TGTGCCAGCAGCTTCGGCGGGAGCACTGAAGCTTTCTTT
- | TRBJ1-1 | TRBV27 | 14 | - | CASSSRGLLTEAFF | TGTGCCAGCAGTTCAAGGGGTTTGTTGACTGAAGCTTTCTTT
once | TRBJ1-6 | TRBV5-1 | 13 | TRBD1 | CASSGTGNSPLHF | TGCGCCAGCAGCGGGACAGGAAATTCACCCCTCCACTTT
- | TRBJ1-2 | TRBV27 | 11 | - | CASSAGYGYTF | TGTGCCAGCAGTGCGGGGTATGGCTACACCTTC
- | TRBJ1-2 | TRBV27 | 13 | TRBD1 | CASSNTGVYGYTF | TGTGCCAGCAGCAATACAGGGGTCTATGGCTACACCTTC
- | TRBJ2-3 | TRBV9 | 16 | - | CASSHEPGSITDTQYF | TGTGCCAGCAGCCACGAGCCGGGATCCATCACAGATACGCAGTATTTT
- | TRBJ2-1 | TRBV7-9 | 15 | - | CASIPVTRTGNEQFF | TGTGCCAGCATTCCTGTGACCCGGACTGGGAATGAGCAGTTCTTC
once | TRBJ2-1 | TRBV9 | 15 | TRBD1 | CASDRAGQGYNEQFF | TGTGCCAGCGACAGGGCCGGGCAGGGATACAATGAGCAGTTCTTC
- | TRBJ1-1 | TRBV6-1 | 15 | TRBD1 | CASSARTGLNTEAFF | TGTGCCAGCAGTGCCCGGACAGGGCTGAACACTGAAGCTTTCTTT
- | TRBJ2-1 | TRBV30 | 13 | - | CAWTIEAYNEQFF | TGTGCCTGGACCATAGAAGCCTACAATGAGCAGTTCTTC
- | TRBJ1-3 | TRBV4-1 | 15 | - | CASSQGRSSGNTIYF | TGCGCCAGCAGCCAAGGTCGGAGCTCTGGAAACACCATATATTTT
few | TRBJ1-3 | TRBV7-9 | 16 | TRBD1 | CASSTNRGNSGNTIYF | TGTGCCAGCAGCACTAACAGGGGGAACTCTGGAAACACCATATATTTT
- | TRBJ1-5 | TRBV10-3 | 14 | - | CAISPDRIDQPQHF | TGTGCCATCAGTCCCGACAGGATTGATCAGCCCCAGCATTTT
- | TRBJ2-7 | TRBV10-3 | 13 | - | CAISESTDYEQYF | TGTGCCATCAGTGAGTCGACAGACTACGAGCAGTACTTC
- | TRBJ2-7 | TRBV30 | 15 | - | CAWSMGQGSSYERYF | TGTGCCTGGAGTATGGGCCAAGGGAGCTCCTACGAGCGGTACTTC
- | TRBJ1-2 | TRBV4-3 | 15 | - | CASSQEQRPSEGYTF | TGCGCCAGCAGCCAAGAGCAGCGCCCCTCTGAAGGCTACACCTTC
- | TRBJ1-2 | TRBV13 | 14 | TRBD1 | CASSRTTGFYGYTF | TGTGCCAGCAGCCGTACGACAGGGTTCTATGGCTACACCTTC
- | TRBJ2-1 | TRBV7-9 | 14 | TRBD2 | CASSLSTSGGELIF | TGTGCCAGCAGCTTATCTACTAGCGGGGGGGAATTGATCTTC
once | TRBJ1-5 | TRBV11-2 | 15 | TRBD1 | CASSLASGTGQPQHF | TGTGCCAGCAGCTTAGCTTCAGGGACAGGGCAGCCCCAGCATTTT
- | TRBJ2-5 | TRBV4-1 | 18 | TRBD1 | CASSQDWGDRGPRETQYF | TGCGCCAGCAGCCAAGACTGGGGCGACAGGGGGCCCCGAGAGACCCAGTACTTC
- | TRBJ1-1 | TRBV5-8 | 12 | - | CASRRRVSEAFF | TGTGCCAGCAGACGGAGGGTCTCTGAAGCTTTCTTT
- | TRBJ1-1 | TRBV25-1 | 12 | - | CASSHGGTEAFF | TGTGCCAGCAGCCACGGGGGCACTGAAGCTTTCTTT